This TCR beta chain was identified in a study of CD8+ T cells in alopecia areata. For the study at large: Among treated patients, oral tofacitinib was administered at 5 to 10 mg twice daily. General study findings and limits: With patients, TCR sharing proved less clear than in mice, a difference possibly related to HLA.

CDR3 length equals 14 residues. Germline assignment: CDR1 SEHNR and CDR2 FQNEAQ (reference sequence). V lost 2 bases, J lost 7 bases, and 14 bases lay in between. RNA was extracted and reverse transcribed into cDNA as the sequencing template. Some clones are missing from TCRdb's copy, which holds only in-frame ones; the method was immunoSEQ multiplex PCR. The sample holds about 190,000 clones; 50% to 60% are singletons and the top ten take roughly 0.71%. Regarding this clone: Its antigen remains unidentified.

Regarding treatment: oral pan-JAK inhibitor, 5-10 mg twice daily. The clonotype originates from a human donor with alopecia areata. The sample was CD4+ T cells sorted from blood, taken at week 4, from a patient treated with tofacitinib. The V gene is TRBV7-9, the J gene TRBJ1-2; D is perhaps TRBD1 (5 bases). CDR3 bases: TGTGCCAGCAGCTTAAGAGGGGAGGATGGTGGCTACACCTTC. Amino acid sequence: CASSLRGEDGGYTF.